A selection of T cell receptor beta chains follows, all from one sample in a study of blood T cell repertoires in COVID-19. Method: immunoSEQ multiplex PCR; TCRdb's copy keeps in-frame clones and lacks some. The table has roughly 130,000 clones, roughly 84% seen once. Sequenced sample: PBMCs or T cells enriched from blood (not recorded which). The receptors stem from a middle-aged man with acute COVID-19. CDR3s include the opening cysteine and the closing phenylalanine or tryptophan. The order of the fields is J gene, V gene, D gene, clone size, CDR3 DNA, CDR3 protein. A D gene is named only where the DNA matches it firmly. Clone size, where shown, is once, few, many, or a class for clones that have expanded.

j_call: TRBJ2-4
v_call: TRBV19
d_call: .
clone_size: .
cdr3_nt: TGTGCCAGTAGTGCCGACAGCCTAGCCAAAAACATTCAGTACTTC
cdr3_aa: CASSADSLAKNIQYF

j_call: TRBJ2-5
v_call: TRBV5-6
d_call: TRBD2
clone_size: few
cdr3_nt: TGTGCCAGCAGCTTGGGACTAGCGGGGACCCAGTACTTC
cdr3_aa: CASSLGLAGTQYF

j_call: TRBJ2-1
v_call: TRBV24-1
d_call: .
clone_size: .
cdr3_nt: TGTGCCACCAGTGACCCGAGAAATTTGACAGATGAGCAGTTCTTC
cdr3_aa: CATSDPRNLTDEQFF

j_call: TRBJ2-3
v_call: TRBV5-1
d_call: TRBD1
clone_size: once
cdr3_nt: TGCGCCAGCAGCTCCCTGACAGGGGGGAATACGCAGTATTTT
cdr3_aa: CASSSLTGGNTQYF

j_call: TRBJ2-7
v_call: TRBV15
d_call: .
clone_size: few
cdr3_nt: TGTGCCACCAGCAGAGGGAGGGGTCGGTACGAGCAGTACTTC
cdr3_aa: CATSRGRGRYEQYF

j_call: TRBJ1-6
v_call: TRBV4-3
d_call: .
clone_size: once
cdr3_nt: TGCGCCAGCAGCCAAGACAGGGGCGGTAATTCACCCCTCCACTTT
cdr3_aa: CASSQDRGGNSPLHF

j_call: TRBJ2-1
v_call: TRBV11-3
d_call: TRBD1
clone_size: .
cdr3_nt: TGTGCCAGCAGCTTAGGAGGGGGCGGAAACAATGAGCAGTTCTTC
cdr3_aa: CASSLGGGGNNEQFF

j_call: TRBJ2-7
v_call: TRBV11-2
d_call: .
clone_size: .
cdr3_nt: TGTGCCAGCAGCTTGGGACACTCCTACGAGCAGTACTTC
cdr3_aa: CASSLGHSYEQYF

j_call: TRBJ2-7
v_call: TRBV5-1
d_call: TRBD1
clone_size: few
cdr3_nt: TGCGCCAGCAGCTCAACGGGACAGCTAGGTTTTGGGCAGTACTTC
cdr3_aa: CASSSTGQLGFGQYF

j_call: TRBJ1-2
v_call: TRBV6-5
d_call: TRBD1
clone_size: .
cdr3_nt: TGTGCCAGCAGCCCCCAAGGGGGCGGTGGCTACACCTTC
cdr3_aa: CASSPQGGGGYTF

j_call: TRBJ2-7
v_call: TRBV11-2
d_call: .
clone_size: few
cdr3_nt: TGTGCCAGCAGCTTCCCCTCTAAACCCTACGAGCAGTACTTC
cdr3_aa: CASSFPSKPYEQYF

j_call: TRBJ1-1
v_call: TRBV20-1
d_call: .
clone_size: few
cdr3_nt: TGCAGTGCTAGTAAGCAGGGTTACACTGAAGCTTTCTTT
cdr3_aa: CSASKQGYTEAFF

j_call: TRBJ2-5
v_call: TRBV5-5
d_call: TRBD1
clone_size: .
cdr3_nt: TGTGCCAGCAGCCCCCAGACAGGGGGCTTTGAGACCCAGTACTTC
cdr3_aa: CASSPQTGGFETQYF

j_call: TRBJ2-3
v_call: TRBV3-1/TRBV3-2
d_call: .
clone_size: few
cdr3_nt: TGTGCCAGCAGCCAAGATGGAAGTAAGGGGGTAGATACGCAGTATTTT
cdr3_aa: CASSQDGSKGVDTQYF

j_call: TRBJ1-1
v_call: TRBV7-2
d_call: .
clone_size: once
cdr3_nt: TGTGCCAGCAGCTTTTGGGGCAGCTCGATGAACACTGAAGCTTTCTTT
cdr3_aa: CASSFWGSSMNTEAFF

j_call: TRBJ2-2
v_call: TRBV4-1
d_call: TRBD1
clone_size: once
cdr3_nt: TGCGCCAGCAGCCAAGAGGACAGGGGCGGGGAGCTGTTTTTT
cdr3_aa: CASSQEDRGGELFF

j_call: TRBJ1-2
v_call: TRBV27
d_call: TRBD1
clone_size: .
cdr3_nt: TGTGCCAGCAGGATCCAGGGGGCTGGTGGCTACACCTTC
cdr3_aa: CASRIQGAGGYTF

j_call: TRBJ2-7
v_call: TRBV28
d_call: TRBD1
clone_size: .
cdr3_nt: TGTGCCAGCATTACGAGAGGGACAGGGGCAGGGGAGCAGTACTTC
cdr3_aa: CASITRGTGAGEQYF

j_call: TRBJ2-1
v_call: TRBV19
d_call: TRBD2
clone_size: .
cdr3_nt: TGTGCCAGTAGCCTAGCGGGGGCCTCCTACAATGAGCAGTTCTTC
cdr3_aa: CASSLAGASYNEQFF

j_call: TRBJ2-3
v_call: TRBV6-1
d_call: TRBD2
clone_size: few
cdr3_nt: TGTGCCAGCAGTGAACTCCCTAGCGGGAGTACAGATACGCAGTATTTT
cdr3_aa: CASSELPSGSTDTQYF

j_call: TRBJ2-5
v_call: TRBV5-4
d_call: .
clone_size: .
cdr3_nt: TGTGCCAGCGCTGGCGGGGCCAAAGAGACCCAGTACTTC
cdr3_aa: CASAGGAKETQYF

j_call: TRBJ1-6
v_call: TRBV6-5
d_call: .
clone_size: once
cdr3_nt: TGTGCCAGCAGCAGGGACACGGGTGATTCACCCCTCCACTTT
cdr3_aa: CASSRDTGDSPLHF

j_call: TRBJ1-5
v_call: TRBV19
d_call: .
clone_size: .
cdr3_nt: TGTGCCAGTAGTATAGCTACTGATCAGCCCCAGCATTTT
cdr3_aa: CASSIATDQPQHF

j_call: TRBJ2-7
v_call: TRBV30
d_call: .
clone_size: .
cdr3_nt: TGTGCCTGGGGGGAGTCTCGAGACTACGAGCAGTACTTC
cdr3_aa: CAWGESRDYEQYF

j_call: TRBJ2-3
v_call: TRBV18
d_call: TRBD2
clone_size: .
cdr3_nt: TGTGCCAGCTCACCTGTAGCGGGGGGGAGCACAGATACGCAGTATTTT
cdr3_aa: CASSPVAGGSTDTQYF

j_call: TRBJ1-3
v_call: TRBV28
d_call: .
clone_size: .
cdr3_nt: TGTGCCAGCAGTCCTAAACTTACCTCTGGAAACACCATATATTTT
cdr3_aa: CASSPKLTSGNTIYF

j_call: TRBJ2-7
v_call: TRBV27
d_call: TRBD2
clone_size: .
cdr3_nt: TGTGCCAGCAGTTTAGGGCTAGCGGCTAACGAGCAGTACTTC
cdr3_aa: CASSLGLAANEQYF

j_call: TRBJ2-2
v_call: TRBV28
d_call: .
clone_size: .
cdr3_nt: TGTGCCAGCAGACCTCGGGGGACCGGGGAGCTGTTTTTT
cdr3_aa: CASRPRGTGELFF

j_call: TRBJ2-7
v_call: TRBV14
d_call: TRBD2
clone_size: .
cdr3_nt: TGTGCCAGCAGCTCACTGACCGGGACTAGCGGGAGATACGAGCAGTACTTC
cdr3_aa: CASSSLTGTSGRYEQYF

j_call: TRBJ2-1
v_call: TRBV9
d_call: TRBD2
clone_size: .
cdr3_nt: TGTGCCAGCAGCGTAGGAGCGGGAGAGGGTGAGCAGTTCTTC
cdr3_aa: CASSVGAGEGEQFF

j_call: TRBJ2-7
v_call: TRBV2
d_call: .
clone_size: few
cdr3_nt: TGTGCCAGCAGTTTAGCGTCCGAGCAGTACTTC
cdr3_aa: CASSLASEQYF

j_call: TRBJ1-5
v_call: TRBV27
d_call: TRBD1
clone_size: .
cdr3_nt: TGTGCCAGCAGTTCGACAGGGTGGCAGCCCCAGCATTTT
cdr3_aa: CASSSTGWQPQHF

j_call: TRBJ1-1
v_call: TRBV11-3
d_call: .
clone_size: .
cdr3_nt: TGTGCCAGCAGCTTAGGGAGGGCGAACACTGAAGCTTTCTTT
cdr3_aa: CASSLGRANTEAFF

j_call: TRBJ2-7
v_call: TRBV5-1
d_call: .
clone_size: .
cdr3_nt: TGCGCCAGCAGCTTGGCTGTTAGTGCAGGGAAGACTGACGAGCAGTACTTC
cdr3_aa: CASSLAVSAGKTDEQYF

j_call: TRBJ1-1
v_call: TRBV5-4
d_call: .
clone_size: .
cdr3_nt: TGTGCCAGCAGTTCGCAGGGGTACACTGAAGCTTTCTTT
cdr3_aa: CASSSQGYTEAFF

j_call: TRBJ2-5
v_call: TRBV6-5
d_call: TRBD2
clone_size: once
cdr3_nt: TGTGCCAGCAGTTCGGGACTAGGTGGGGAGACCCAGTACTTC
cdr3_aa: CASSSGLGGETQYF

j_call: TRBJ1-2
v_call: TRBV6-5
d_call: .
clone_size: once
cdr3_nt: TGTGCCAGCAGAGTGACAGGCCTCTCTAACTATGGCTACACCTTC
cdr3_aa: CASRVTGLSNYGYTF

j_call: TRBJ1-4
v_call: TRBV5-6
d_call: .
clone_size: .
cdr3_nt: TGTGCCAGCACCCTGGAGGGTGAAAAACTGTTTTTT
cdr3_aa: CASTLEGEKLFF

j_call: TRBJ1-1
v_call: TRBV11-3
d_call: .
clone_size: medium-sized
cdr3_nt: TGTGCCAGCAGCTTAGGAGGGAACACTGAAGCTTTCTTT
cdr3_aa: CASSLGGNTEAFF

j_call: TRBJ2-1
v_call: TRBV5-1
d_call: TRBD2
clone_size: .
cdr3_nt: TGCGCCAGCAGCTTGGCAGGACTAGCTATCAGTGAGCAGTTCTTC
cdr3_aa: CASSLAGLAISEQFF

j_call: TRBJ2-3
v_call: TRBV28
d_call: .
clone_size: .
cdr3_nt: TGTGCCAGCAGTTTGGTCGATCCCGGGGGTCTCTCCACAGATACGCAGTATTTT
cdr3_aa: CASSLVDPGGLSTDTQYF

j_call: TRBJ1-6
v_call: TRBV9
d_call: .
clone_size: .
cdr3_nt: TGTGCCAGCAGCGCCAGGGGTGCCTATAATTCACCCCTCCACTTT
cdr3_aa: CASSARGAYNSPLHF

j_call: TRBJ2-2
v_call: TRBV29-1
d_call: .
clone_size: .
cdr3_nt: TGCAGCGTTGAAGGACAGAACACCGGGGAGCTGTTTTTT
cdr3_aa: CSVEGQNTGELFF

j_call: TRBJ2-3
v_call: TRBV5-4
d_call: TRBD2
clone_size: .
cdr3_nt: TGTGCCAGCAGCCCCTTTGGGACTAGCAGCCTCACAGATACGCAGTATTTT
cdr3_aa: CASSPFGTSSLTDTQYF

j_call: TRBJ2-3
v_call: TRBV7-8
d_call: TRBD2
clone_size: .
cdr3_nt: TGTGCCAGCAGCCCCTTAGGTAGCGGGGGTCGAGATACGCAGTATTTT
cdr3_aa: CASSPLGSGGRDTQYF

j_call: TRBJ1-5
v_call: TRBV3-1/TRBV3-2
d_call: .
clone_size: .
cdr3_nt: TGTGCCAGCAGCGTTCAACCGGATCAGCCCCAGCATTTT
cdr3_aa: CASSVQPDQPQHF

j_call: TRBJ2-7
v_call: TRBV7-9
d_call: .
clone_size: once
cdr3_nt: TGTGCCAGCAGCCCTCCGGTGGGGGGTCCGTACGAGCAGTACTTC
cdr3_aa: CASSPPVGGPYEQYF

j_call: TRBJ2-5
v_call: TRBV7-6
d_call: .
clone_size: .
cdr3_nt: TGTGCCAGCAGCCCAGGGGTGGCAGGTCCAGAGACCCAGTACTTC
cdr3_aa: CASSPGVAGPETQYF

j_call: TRBJ2-7
v_call: TRBV29-1
d_call: TRBD1
clone_size: .
cdr3_nt: TGCAGCGTTGAATTTTGGACAGGGAAATACGAGCAGTACTTC
cdr3_aa: CSVEFWTGKYEQYF

j_call: TRBJ1-5
v_call: TRBV3-1/TRBV3-2
d_call: .
clone_size: .
cdr3_nt: TGTGCCAGCAGCCAAGGAGTCAATCAGCCCCAGCATTTT
cdr3_aa: CASSQGVNQPQHF

j_call: TRBJ1-4
v_call: TRBV6-2/TRBV6-3
d_call: TRBD1
clone_size: .
cdr3_nt: TGTGCCAGCAGTTACGCTCCGGGACAGCAGGGAAATGAAAAACTGTTTTTT
cdr3_aa: CASSYAPGQQGNEKLFF

j_call: TRBJ1-1
v_call: TRBV25-1
d_call: TRBD1
clone_size: .
cdr3_nt: TGTGCCAGCAGTGACCCCTTCACAGGGGGGTTGTCCACAGGAGCTTTCTTT
cdr3_aa: CASSDPFTGGLSTGAFF

j_call: TRBJ2-6
v_call: TRBV28
d_call: TRBD1
clone_size: .
cdr3_nt: TGTGCCAGCAGACCCCCTGACAGGGGGCTAGACGTCCTGACTTTC
cdr3_aa: CASRPPDRGLDVLTF